The following is a TCR beta chain sequence with its context. Its antigen is as yet unknown. The source of the sample is a study of early T cells in non-severe SARS-CoV-2 infection. Study-wide background: The study sequenced bulk RNA from unsorted whole blood, with chains unpaired.

Broader study findings: Matching results from VDJdb favored anti-spike CD8 responses, leaving private and CD4 specificities undetected.

Germline CDR1 SEHNR, CDR2 FQNEAQ (reference sequence). Trimming removed 4 bases at V and 0 bases at J, with 9 bases between. This CDR3 has 15 amino acids. The protocol attached unique molecular identifiers to individual cDNA molecules. Using its own MiXCR run on the 5' RACE reads, TCRdb lists one record per CDR3 protein. The sample shows about 59,000 distinct CDR3 sequences, around 13% of them seen only once. The sequence came from an adult who was a healthcare worker with PCR-confirmed SARS-CoV-2 infection or an uninfected control (not recorded which). The chain carries TRBV7-9 and TRBJ2-2; D is ambiguous. Specimen: whole blood, collected at baseline. The CDR3, as DNA: TGTGCCAGCAGCTACTTGAGTGCGAACACCGGGGAGCTGTTTTTT. It translates to CASSYLSANTGELFF.